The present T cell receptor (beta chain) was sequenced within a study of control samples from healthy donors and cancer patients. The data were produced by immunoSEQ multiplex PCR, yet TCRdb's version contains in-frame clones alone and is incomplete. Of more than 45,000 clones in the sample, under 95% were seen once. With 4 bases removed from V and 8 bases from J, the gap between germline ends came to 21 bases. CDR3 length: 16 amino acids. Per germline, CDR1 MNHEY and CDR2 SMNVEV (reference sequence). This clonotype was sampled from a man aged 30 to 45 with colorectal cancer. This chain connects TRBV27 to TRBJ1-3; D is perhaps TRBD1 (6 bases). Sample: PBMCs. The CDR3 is CASSSRGGYVGDTIYF. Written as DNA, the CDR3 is TGTGCCAGCAGTTCTAGAGGGGGGTATGTTGGCGACACCATATATTTT.